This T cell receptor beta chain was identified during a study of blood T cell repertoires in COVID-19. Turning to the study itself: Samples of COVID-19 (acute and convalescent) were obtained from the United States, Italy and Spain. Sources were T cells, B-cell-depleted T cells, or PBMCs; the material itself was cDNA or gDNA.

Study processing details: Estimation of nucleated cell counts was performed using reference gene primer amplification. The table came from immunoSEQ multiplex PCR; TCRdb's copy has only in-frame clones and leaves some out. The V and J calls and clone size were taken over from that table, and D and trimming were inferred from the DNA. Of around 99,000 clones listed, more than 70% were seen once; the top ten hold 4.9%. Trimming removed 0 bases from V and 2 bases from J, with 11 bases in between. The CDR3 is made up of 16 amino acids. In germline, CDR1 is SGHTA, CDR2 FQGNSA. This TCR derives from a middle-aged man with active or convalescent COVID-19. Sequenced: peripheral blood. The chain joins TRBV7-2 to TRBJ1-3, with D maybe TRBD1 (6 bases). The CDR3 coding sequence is TGTGCCAGCAGCTTAGCCCGGACAGAAACTGGAAACACCATATATTTT. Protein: CASSLARTETGNTIYF.